The next 2 T cell receptor beta chains were all read from a single sample in a study of T cell changes during pregnancy in multiple sclerosis. The table came from immunoSEQ multiplex PCR; TCRdb's copy has only in-frame clones and leaves some out. The profile shows around 34,000 clones, nearly 90% of them singletons. Sequenced here: CD4+ T cells from peripheral blood mononuclear cells, sampled in the second trimester of pregnancy. These receptor sequences come from a female donor with multiple sclerosis, enrolled in a pregnancy study.

This chain connects TRBV27 to TRBJ2-1; no firm D call. The CDR3 loop spans 15 amino acids. Germline values: CDR1 MNHEY, CDR2 SMNVEV (reference sequence). V lost 4 bases and J lost 1, with 11 bases in between. The DNA for the CDR3 is TGTGCCAGCAGTTCCGATCGCGGATCCTACAATGAGCAGTTCTTC. As protein: CASSSDRGSYNEQFF.

This chain uses TRBV5-4 with TRBJ2-2; 7 positions match TRBD2. Germline V gene sequence: CDR1 SGHNT, CDR2 YYREEE (reference sequence). V lost 3 bases to trimming and J lost 2 bases; unmatched junction nucleotides: 1. The CDR3 is 14 residues long. Written as DNA, the CDR3 is TGTGCCAGCAGCTGGGGGGGAAACACCGGGGAGCTGTTTTTT. Protein: CASSWGGNTGELFF. The full variable domain, with the rest looked up from reference TRBV5-4 and TRBJ2-2, is ETGVTQSPTHLIKTRGQQVTLRCSSQSGHNTVSWYQQALGQGPQFIFQYYREEENGRGNFPPRFSGLQFPNYSSELNVNALELDDSALYLCASSWGGNTGELFFGEGSRLTVL.